This T cell receptor (beta chain) was observed in a study of T cell changes during pregnancy in multiple sclerosis. The protocol was immunoSEQ multiplex PCR, while the TCRdb copy is restricted to in-frame clones and leaves out a portion. The sample has 85,000 to 90,000 clones; nearly 95% are singletons. The CDR3 length is 14 residues. V gave up 3 bases and J gave up 4 bases, with 9 bases separating them. Germline CDR1 KGHSH, CDR2 LQKENI. Sequencing was performed on peripheral blood, taken after pregnancy. The TCR comes from a female donor in good health, enrolled as a control in a pregnancy study. This chain links TRBV18 with TRBJ2-2, with D possibly matching TRBD1 (6 bases). The CDR3 region has the DNA TGTGCCAGCTCACCGTGGACAGCCACCGGGGAGCTGTTTTTT. It encodes CASSPWTATGELFF.